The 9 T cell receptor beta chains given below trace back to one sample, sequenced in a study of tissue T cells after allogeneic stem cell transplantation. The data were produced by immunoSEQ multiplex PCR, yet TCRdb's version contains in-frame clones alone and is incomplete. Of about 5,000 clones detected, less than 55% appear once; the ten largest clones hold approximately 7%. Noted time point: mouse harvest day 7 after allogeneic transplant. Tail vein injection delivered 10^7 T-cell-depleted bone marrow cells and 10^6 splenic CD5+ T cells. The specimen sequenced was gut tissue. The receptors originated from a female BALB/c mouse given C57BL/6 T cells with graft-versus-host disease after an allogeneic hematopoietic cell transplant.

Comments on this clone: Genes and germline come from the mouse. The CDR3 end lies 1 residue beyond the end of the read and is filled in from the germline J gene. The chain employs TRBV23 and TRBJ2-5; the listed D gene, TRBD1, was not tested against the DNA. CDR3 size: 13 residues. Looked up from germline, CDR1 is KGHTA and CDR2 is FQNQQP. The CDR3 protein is CSSSQSQGDTQYF. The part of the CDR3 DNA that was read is TGCTCCAGCAGTCAATCGCAGGGTGACACCCAGTAC.

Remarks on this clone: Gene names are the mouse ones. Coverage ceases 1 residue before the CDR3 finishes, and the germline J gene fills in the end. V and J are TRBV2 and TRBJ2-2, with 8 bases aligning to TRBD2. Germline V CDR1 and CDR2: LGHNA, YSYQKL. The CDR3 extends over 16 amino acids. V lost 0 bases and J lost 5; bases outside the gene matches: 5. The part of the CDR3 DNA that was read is TGTGCCAGCAGCCAAGATGGGGGGGGGCGTACCGGGCAGCTCTAC. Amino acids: CASSQDGGGRTGQLY. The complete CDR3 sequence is CASSQDGGGRTGQLYF.

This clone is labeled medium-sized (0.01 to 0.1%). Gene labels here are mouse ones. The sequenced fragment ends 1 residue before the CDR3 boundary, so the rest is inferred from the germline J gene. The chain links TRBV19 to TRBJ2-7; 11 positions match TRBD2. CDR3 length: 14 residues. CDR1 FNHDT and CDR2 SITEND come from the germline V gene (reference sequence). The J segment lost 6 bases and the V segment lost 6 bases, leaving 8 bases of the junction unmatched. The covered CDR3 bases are TGTGCCAGCACCCGGACTGGGGGGAGGAGTGAACAGTAC. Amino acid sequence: CASTRTGGRSEQY. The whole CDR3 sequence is CASTRTGGRSEQYF.

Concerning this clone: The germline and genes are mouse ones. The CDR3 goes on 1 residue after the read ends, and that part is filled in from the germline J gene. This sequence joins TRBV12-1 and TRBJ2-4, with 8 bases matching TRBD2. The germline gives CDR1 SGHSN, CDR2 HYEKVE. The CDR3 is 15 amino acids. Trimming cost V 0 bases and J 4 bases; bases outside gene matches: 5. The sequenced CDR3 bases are TGTGCCAGCTCTCTCTTGGACTGGGACAAAAACACCTTGTAC. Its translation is CASSLLDWDKNTLY. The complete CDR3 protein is CASSLLDWDKNTLYF.

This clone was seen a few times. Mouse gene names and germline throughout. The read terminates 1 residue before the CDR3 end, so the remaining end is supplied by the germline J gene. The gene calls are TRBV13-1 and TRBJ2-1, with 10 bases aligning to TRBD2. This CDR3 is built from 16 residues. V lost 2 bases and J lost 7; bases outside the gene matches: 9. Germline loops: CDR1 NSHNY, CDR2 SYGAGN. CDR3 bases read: TGTGCCAGCAGTGAAGACTGGGGGGAACTTTACGCTGAGCAGTTC. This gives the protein CASSEDWGELYAEQF. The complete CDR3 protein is CASSEDWGELYAEQFF.

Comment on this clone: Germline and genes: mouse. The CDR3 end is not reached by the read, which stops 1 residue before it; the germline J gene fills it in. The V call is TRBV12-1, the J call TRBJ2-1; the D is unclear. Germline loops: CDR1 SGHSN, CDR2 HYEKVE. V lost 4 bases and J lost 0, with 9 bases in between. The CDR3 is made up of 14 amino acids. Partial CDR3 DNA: TGTGCCAGCTCGCGCGGGGTTAACTATGCTGAGCAGTTC. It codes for CASSRGVNYAEQF. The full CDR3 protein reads CASSRGVNYAEQFF.

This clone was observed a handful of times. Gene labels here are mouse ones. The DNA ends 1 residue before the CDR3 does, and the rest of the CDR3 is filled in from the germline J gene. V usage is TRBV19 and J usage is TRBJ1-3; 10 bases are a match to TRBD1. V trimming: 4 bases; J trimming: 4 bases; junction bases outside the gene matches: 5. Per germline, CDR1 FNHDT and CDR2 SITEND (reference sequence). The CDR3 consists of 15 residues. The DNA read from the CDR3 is TGTGCCAGCAGTCGACAGGGGGCGCGAGGAAATACGCTCTAT. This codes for CASSRQGARGNTLY. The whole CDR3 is CASSRQGARGNTLYF.

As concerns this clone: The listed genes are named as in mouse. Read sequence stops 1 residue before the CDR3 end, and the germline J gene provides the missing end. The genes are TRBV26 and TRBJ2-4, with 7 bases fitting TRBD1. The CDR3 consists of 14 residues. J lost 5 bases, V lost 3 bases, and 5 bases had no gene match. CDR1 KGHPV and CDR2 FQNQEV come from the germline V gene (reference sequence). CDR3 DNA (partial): TGTGCCAGCAGTCTAAGGGGACAGATAAACACCTTGTAC. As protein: CASSLRGQINTLY. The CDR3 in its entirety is CASSLRGQINTLYF.

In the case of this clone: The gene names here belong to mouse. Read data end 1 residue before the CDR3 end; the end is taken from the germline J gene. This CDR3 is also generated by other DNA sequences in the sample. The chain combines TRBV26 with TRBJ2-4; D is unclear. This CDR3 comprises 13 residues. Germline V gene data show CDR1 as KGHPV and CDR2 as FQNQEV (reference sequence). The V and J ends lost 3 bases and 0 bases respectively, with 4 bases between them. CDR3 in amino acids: CASSLSSQNTLYF. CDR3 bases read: TGTGCCAGCAGTCTATCTAGTCAAAACACCTTGTAC.